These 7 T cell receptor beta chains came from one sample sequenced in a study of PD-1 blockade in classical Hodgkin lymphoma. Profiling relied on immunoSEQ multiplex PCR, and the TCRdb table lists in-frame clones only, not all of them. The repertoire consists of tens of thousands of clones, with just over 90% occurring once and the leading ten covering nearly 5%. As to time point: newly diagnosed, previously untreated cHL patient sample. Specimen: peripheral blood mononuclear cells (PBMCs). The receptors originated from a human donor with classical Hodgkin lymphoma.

CDR3 loop: CARRTGVGSGNTIYF. The CDR3 bases are TGTGCCAGACGGACCGGAGTGGGCTCTGGAAACACCATATATTTT. The rearrangement links TRBV27 to TRBJ1-3; D unresolved. CDR3 length: 15 residues. Per the germline V gene, CDR1 is MNHEY and CDR2 is SMNVEV (reference sequence). V lost 9 bases, J lost 0 bases, and 15 bases lay in between.

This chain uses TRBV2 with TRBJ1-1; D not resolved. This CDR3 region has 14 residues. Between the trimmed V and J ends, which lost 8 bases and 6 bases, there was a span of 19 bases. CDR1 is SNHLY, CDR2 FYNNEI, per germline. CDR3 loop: CASAIRGADPEAFF. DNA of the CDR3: TGTGCCAGCGCTATCCGGGGAGCGGACCCTGAAGCTTTCTTT.

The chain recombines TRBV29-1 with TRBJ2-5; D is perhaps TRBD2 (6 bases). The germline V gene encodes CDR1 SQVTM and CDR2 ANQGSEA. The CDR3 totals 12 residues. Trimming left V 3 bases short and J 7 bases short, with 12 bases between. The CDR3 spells CSVDGGRRTQYF. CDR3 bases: TGCAGCGTTGACGGGGGTAGGAGGACCCAGTACTTC. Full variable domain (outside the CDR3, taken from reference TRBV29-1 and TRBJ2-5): SAVISQKPSRDICQRGTSLTIQCQVDSQVTMMFWYRQQPGQSLTLIATANQGSEATYESGFVIDKFPISRPNLTFSTLTVSNMSPEDSSIYLCSVDGGRRTQYFGPGTRLLVL.

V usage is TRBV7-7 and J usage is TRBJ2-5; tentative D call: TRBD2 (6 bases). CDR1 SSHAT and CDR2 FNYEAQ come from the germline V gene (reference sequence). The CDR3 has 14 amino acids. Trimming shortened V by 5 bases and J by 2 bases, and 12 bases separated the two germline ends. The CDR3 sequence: CASSPRERQETQYF. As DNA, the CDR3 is TGTGCCAGCAGCCCCCGGGAGCGGCAAGAGACCCAGTACTTC. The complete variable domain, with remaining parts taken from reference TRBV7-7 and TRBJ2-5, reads GAGVSQSPRYKVTKRGQDVTLRCDPISSHATLYWYQQALGQGPEFLTYFNYEAQPDKSGLPSDRFSAERPEGSISTLTIQRTEQRDSAMYRCASSPRERQETQYFGPGTRLLVL.

CDR3 sequence (DNA): TGTGCCAGCAGTTTGGGAGGCAGGCCTAACTATGGCTACACCTTC. This sequence encodes CASSLGGRPNYGYTF. The chain links TRBV28 to TRBJ1-2, with D hard to call. Germline V lookup: CDR1 MDHEN, CDR2 SYDVKM. This CDR3 is built from 15 residues. V gave up 3 bases and J gave up 0 bases, with 11 bases separating them.

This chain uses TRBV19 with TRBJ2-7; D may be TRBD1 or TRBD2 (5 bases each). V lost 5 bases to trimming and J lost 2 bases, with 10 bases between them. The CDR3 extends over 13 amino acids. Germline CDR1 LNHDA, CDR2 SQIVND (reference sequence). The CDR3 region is CASSRDGTYEQYV. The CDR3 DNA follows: TGTGCCAGTAGTCGGGACGGGACCTACGAGCAGTACGTC.

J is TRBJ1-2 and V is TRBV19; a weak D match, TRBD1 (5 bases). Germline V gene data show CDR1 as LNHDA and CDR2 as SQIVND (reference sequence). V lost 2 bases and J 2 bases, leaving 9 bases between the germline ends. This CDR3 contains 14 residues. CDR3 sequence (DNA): TGTGCCAGTAGTATAAGTGGGGGGAACTATGGCTACACCTTC. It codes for CASSISGGNYGYTF.